The 5 T cell receptor beta chains below were found in one sample sequenced in a study of CD8+CD57+ T cells in acquired aplastic anemia. Genomic DNA, serving as template, underwent TCR beta VDJ and CDR3 profiling. Each CDR3 protein gets one entry after TCRdb re-called the reads with MiXCR. The sample yields about 190,000 distinct CDR3 sequences, 54% seen once. Sequenced material: sorted CD4+, CD8+, or CD8+CD57+ T cells (not recorded which) from PBMCs. Source of these receptors: a human donor in good health, serving as a control.

For the CDR3, the DNA is TGTGCCAGCAGTTTGGACGGCGAGCAGTACTTC. Protein: CASSLDGEQYF. The J gene is TRBJ2-7, the V gene TRBV12-3 or TRBV12-4; D is uncertain. V lost 3 bases and J lost 6, with 6 bases in between. The length of the CDR3 is 11 residues.

This chain uses TRBV7-3 with TRBJ1-2; D call uncertain. Trimming took 5 bases from V and 4 from J, leaving 11 bases between them. The germline gives CDR1 SGHTA, CDR2 FQGTGA. The CDR3 is 13 amino acids. The CDR3 nucleotides are TGTGCCAGCAGCCCATTGTGGTCCTATGGCTACACCTTC. Translation gives CASSPLWSYGYTF.

This chain links TRBV7-9 with TRBJ1-2, with D tentatively TRBD1 (6 bases). V was pared by 4 bases and J by 2 bases, with 8 bases between. CDR1 and CDR2 from the germline V gene are SEHNR and FQNEAQ (reference sequence). This CDR3 has 13 amino acids. CDR3 coding DNA: TGTGCCAGCAGCTATCAGGGGAACTATGGCTACACCTTC. Translated, it gives CASSYQGNYGYTF.

Worth noting for this clonotype: One end of the junction is discordant with germline, which a read error may explain. The genes are TRBV5-1 and TRBJ2-7, with D possibly TRBD2 on 5 matching bases. The germline gives CDR1 SGHRS, CDR2 YFSETQ. This CDR3 region has 14 residues. CDR3 region: CASNFEGSYNEQHF. In nucleotides, the CDR3 is TGCGCCAGCAACTTCGAGGGTAGTTACAACGAGCAGCACTTC.

The CDR3 DNA is TGTGCCAGCAGCTTATCGGGCGGGGCAAGGGATTCACCCCTCCACTTT. Translated: CASSLSGGARDSPLHF. This sequence joins TRBV7-3 and TRBJ1-6, with D perhaps TRBD1 (5 bases). The CDR3 has 16 residues. CDR1 is SGHTA and CDR2 is FQGTGA in the germline V gene. Trimming cost V 2 bases and J 8 bases, with 16 bases left between them.